This is a list of T cell receptor beta chains from one sample in a study of T cells after yellow fever vaccination. Using its own MiXCR run on the 5' RACE reads, TCRdb lists one record per CDR3 protein. The sample shows 300,000 or so distinct CDR3 sequences, almost 4% of them seen only once. This specimen consisted of PBMCs, obtained 5 days after the yellow fever booster vaccination. The receptors come from a man between 18 and 35 years old who received the YFV17D yellow fever vaccine. Each CDR3 is given without its conserved first and last residue. Each record gives: J gene, V gene, CDR3 protein.

J gene: TRBJ1-3; V gene: TRBV7-2; CDR3 protein: ASSPGVTSGNTIY
J gene: TRBJ2-1; V gene: TRBV5-1; CDR3 protein: ASSLAGGPGEQF
J gene: TRBJ2-2; V gene: TRBV7-3; CDR3 protein: ASGQGPSGELF
J gene: TRBJ2-1; V gene: TRBV5-6; CDR3 protein: ASTKNNEQF
J gene: TRBJ1-1; V gene: TRBV21-1; CDR3 protein: ASSKRDRCVTEAF
J gene: TRBJ2-3; V gene: TRBV7-9; CDR3 protein: ASSRRGEGDTQY
J gene: TRBJ2-5; V gene: TRBV7-2; CDR3 protein: ASSFALLAGARRTQY
J gene: TRBJ2-1; V gene: TRBV18; CDR3 protein: ASSPETVYNEQF
J gene: TRBJ2-3; V gene: TRBV6-1; CDR3 protein: ASTRTTFSTDTQY
J gene: TRBJ2-2; V gene: TRBV7-2; CDR3 protein: ASSADLHTGELF
J gene: TRBJ2-2; V gene: TRBV19; CDR3 protein: ASGLLNTGELF
J gene: TRBJ2-3; V gene: TRBV7-9; CDR3 protein: ASSGLPHSISTDTQY
J gene: TRBJ1-5; V gene: TRBV6-5; CDR3 protein: ASSYGPYSNQPQH
J gene: TRBJ2-1; V gene: TRBV20-1; CDR3 protein: SAMGKGGTYNEQF
J gene: TRBJ1-1; V gene: TRBV24-1; CDR3 protein: ATSAESGAEAF
J gene: TRBJ1-1; V gene: TRBV10-3; CDR3 protein: AISESSRGTEAF
J gene: TRBJ2-3; V gene: TRBV7-9; CDR3 protein: ASSRNRGSADTQY
J gene: TRBJ1-6; V gene: TRBV7-2; CDR3 protein: ASSLGQAVNSPLH
J gene: TRBJ2-7; V gene: TRBV20-1; CDR3 protein: SAPNKPPYEQY
J gene: TRBJ1-3; V gene: TRBV20-1; CDR3 protein: SARQGGNTIY
J gene: TRBJ2-3; V gene: TRBV12-3/TRBV12-4; CDR3 protein: ASSSFRRLDTQY
J gene: TRBJ1-3; V gene: TRBV5-1; CDR3 protein: ASSSTGTSPTIY
J gene: TRBJ2-1; V gene: TRBV29-1; CDR3 protein: SVVLNLAGETYNEQF
J gene: TRBJ2-2; V gene: TRBV5-1; CDR3 protein: ASSRGTPTGELF
J gene: TRBJ2-5; V gene: TRBV23-1; CDR3 protein: ASSQKQGQAETQY
J gene: TRBJ2-1; V gene: TRBV7-3; CDR3 protein: ASSNLRGDEQF
J gene: TRBJ1-2; V gene: TRBV12-3/TRBV12-4; CDR3 protein: ASTRGGGQGLYNYGYT